This T cell receptor beta chain was captured in a study of blood T cell repertoires in COVID-19. About the study: Acute and convalescent COVID-19 specimens originated in the United States, Italy and Spain. Sources were T cells, B-cell-depleted T cells, or PBMCs; the material itself was cDNA or gDNA.

How the authors handled the data: For nucleated cells, counts were estimated from reference gene primer amplification. Sequencing was performed with immunoSEQ multiplex PCR; in TCRdb, only in-frame clones are kept and a portion is missing. From that table come the V and J calls and clone size; the DNA was used to work out D and trimming. The sample has about 88,000 clones, roughly 88% seen once. Germline V gene sequence: CDR1 LGHNA, CDR2 YSLEER. V lost 3 bases and J lost 1, with 9 bases in between. The CDR3 has 14 amino acids. This TCR derives from a man older than 75 with acute or convalescent COVID-19. Sequenced material: peripheral blood. The chain carries TRBV4-3 and TRBJ1-2; D call uncertain. In DNA form, the CDR3 reads TGCGCCAGCAGCCAGGGCATCGATAACTATGGCTACACCTTC. It codes for CASSQGIDNYGYTF.